This is a list of T cell receptor beta chains from one sample in a study of blood T cell repertoires in COVID-19. This table comes from immunoSEQ multiplex PCR, and its TCRdb copy is limited to in-frame clones, with some not included. This sample has a few hundred thousand clones, with around nine tenths found just once. Sequencing was performed on peripheral blood. The origin of the receptors is a woman aged 60-70 years with COVID-19, enrolled during active disease. Both conserved end residues are trimmed from each CDR3.

CDR3,J,V
ASAADLGRDTQY,TRBJ2-3,TRBV11-2
ASSATHRGQFNSPLH,TRBJ1-6,TRBV9
ASSETGGPYGYT,TRBJ1-2,TRBV6-1
ASSRAGEQY,TRBJ2-7,TRBV3-1/TRBV3-2
ASSLQGRVTEAF,TRBJ1-1,TRBV7-2
ASSWGGRINNQPQH,TRBJ1-5,TRBV28
ASRKDRGVNTEAF,TRBJ1-1,TRBV6-5
ASSLTSRGSRNEQF,TRBJ2-1,TRBV7-3
ASSPGGTGNQPQH,TRBJ1-5,TRBV4-2
ASSGLPGQGGKLF,TRBJ1-4,TRBV2
ASSVYVGELF,TRBJ2-2,TRBV5-1
ASSFLRTGINYGYT,TRBJ1-2,TRBV7-4
ASSPRETRKENTEAF,TRBJ1-1,TRBV6-2/TRBV6-3
SVDKDSRTGELF,TRBJ2-2,TRBV29-1
ASSVRGTLVTDTQY,TRBJ2-3,TRBV9
ASNGAGTIDQPQH,TRBJ1-5,TRBV7-2
ASSPSGTGGSNSPLH,TRBJ1-6,TRBV9
ASSNNPEQY,TRBJ2-7,TRBV7-9
AWSVLRRETQY,TRBJ2-5,TRBV30
ALQESRGRSPYNEQF,TRBJ2-1,TRBV30
ASSLEGVSYNSPLH,TRBJ1-6,TRBV5-1
ATSYHGLAGGTQY,TRBJ2-3,TRBV24-1
ASSGSYEQY,TRBJ2-7,TRBV2
ASSIQDRAGNTIY,TRBJ1-3,TRBV7-2
ASSVLAGNTGELF,TRBJ2-2,TRBV2
ASSSPGQVYEQY,TRBJ2-7,TRBV5-1
ASSVGGSAGTEAF,TRBJ1-1,TRBV9
ASSIDRSGEKLF,TRBJ1-4,TRBV19
ASSPIQFYEQY,TRBJ2-7,TRBV11-2
ASSRTGNSPLH,TRBJ1-6,TRBV7-9
ASSVGRVTEAF,TRBJ1-1,TRBV9
ASRGGRLNTEAF,TRBJ1-1,TRBV2
ASRERRGGNQPQH,TRBJ1-5,TRBV6-5
ASSWFPAGGYEQY,TRBJ2-7,TRBV5-1
ASSFYGTEAF,TRBJ1-1,TRBV5-1
ASSLTGVSTEAF,TRBJ1-1,TRBV5-6
ASSLDGGPGKNTEAF,TRBJ1-1,TRBV5-1
ASSQDVGGGRNEQF,TRBJ2-1,TRBV3-1/TRBV3-2
ASRAVMGRYETQY,TRBJ2-5,TRBV6-5
ASSLLLAGASEQF,TRBJ2-1,TRBV7-2